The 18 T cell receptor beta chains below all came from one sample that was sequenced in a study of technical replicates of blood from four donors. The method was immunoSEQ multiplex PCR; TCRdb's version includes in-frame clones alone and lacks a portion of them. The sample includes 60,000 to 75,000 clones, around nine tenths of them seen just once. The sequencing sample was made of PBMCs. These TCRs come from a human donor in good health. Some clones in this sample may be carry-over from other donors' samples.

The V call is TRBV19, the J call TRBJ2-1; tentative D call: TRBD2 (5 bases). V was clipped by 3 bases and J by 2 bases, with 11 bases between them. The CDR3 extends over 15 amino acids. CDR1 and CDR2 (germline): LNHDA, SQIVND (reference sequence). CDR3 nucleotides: TGTGCCAGTAGTATCAGAACGGGGACCTACAATGAGCAGTTCTTC. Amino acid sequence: CASSIRTGTYNEQFF.

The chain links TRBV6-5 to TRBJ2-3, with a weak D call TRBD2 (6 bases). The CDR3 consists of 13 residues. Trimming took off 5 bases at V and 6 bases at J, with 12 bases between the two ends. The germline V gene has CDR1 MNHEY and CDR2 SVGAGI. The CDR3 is CASSPRSGDTQYF. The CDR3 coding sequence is TGTGCCAGCAGTCCCCGTAGCGGCGATACGCAGTATTTT.

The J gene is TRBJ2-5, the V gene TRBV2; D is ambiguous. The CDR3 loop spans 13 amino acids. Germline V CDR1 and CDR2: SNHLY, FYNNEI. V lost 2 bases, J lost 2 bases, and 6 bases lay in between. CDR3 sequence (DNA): TGTGCCAGCAGTGAAAACAGACAAGAGACCCAGTACTTC. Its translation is CASSENRQETQYF.

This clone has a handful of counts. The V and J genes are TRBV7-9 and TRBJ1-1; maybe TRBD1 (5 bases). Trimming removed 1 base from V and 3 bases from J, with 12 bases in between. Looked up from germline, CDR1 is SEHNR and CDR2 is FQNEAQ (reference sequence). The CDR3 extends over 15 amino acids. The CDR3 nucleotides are TGTGCCAGCAGCTTAGGGGCAGGGCTGCACACTGAAGCTTTCTTT. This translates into CASSLGAGLHTEAFF.

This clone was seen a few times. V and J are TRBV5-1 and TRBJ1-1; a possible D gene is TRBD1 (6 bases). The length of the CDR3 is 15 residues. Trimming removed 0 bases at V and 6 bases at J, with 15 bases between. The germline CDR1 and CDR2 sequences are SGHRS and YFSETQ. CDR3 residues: CASSLGQVGGSEAFF. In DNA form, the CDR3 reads TGCGCCAGCAGCTTGGGACAGGTCGGTGGATCTGAAGCTTTCTTT.

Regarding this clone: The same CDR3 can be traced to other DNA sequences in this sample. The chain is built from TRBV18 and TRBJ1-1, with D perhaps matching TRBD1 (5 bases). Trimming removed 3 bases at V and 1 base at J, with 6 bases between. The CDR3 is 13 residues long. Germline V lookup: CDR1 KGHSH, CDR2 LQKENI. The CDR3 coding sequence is TGTGCCAGCTCACCCGGACAGAACACTGAAGCTTTCTTT. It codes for CASSPGQNTEAFF.

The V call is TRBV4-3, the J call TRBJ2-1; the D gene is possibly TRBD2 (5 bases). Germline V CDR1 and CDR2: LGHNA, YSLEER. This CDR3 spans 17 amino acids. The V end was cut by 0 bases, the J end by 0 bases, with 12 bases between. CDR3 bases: TGCGCCAGCAGCCAAGACGTCGGGGTAAGCTCCTACAATGAGCAGTTCTTC. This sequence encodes CASSQDVGVSSYNEQFF.

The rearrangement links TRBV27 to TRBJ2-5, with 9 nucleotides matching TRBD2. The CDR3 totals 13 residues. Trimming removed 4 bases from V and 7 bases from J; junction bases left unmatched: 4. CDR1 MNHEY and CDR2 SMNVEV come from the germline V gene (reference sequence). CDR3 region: CASSSTSGLTQYF. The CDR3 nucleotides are TGTGCCAGCAGTTCCACTAGCGGGCTGACCCAGTACTTC.

The CDR3 sequence: CAWSVAARGTEAFF. Written as DNA, the CDR3 is TGTGCCTGGAGTGTCGCCGCCCGGGGCACTGAAGCTTTCTTT. The V and J genes are TRBV30 and TRBJ1-1; D is ambiguous. Trimming took off 0 bases at V and 4 bases at J, with 12 bases between the two ends. Germline values: CDR1 GTSNPN, CDR2 SVGIG (reference sequence). This CDR3 has 14 amino acids.

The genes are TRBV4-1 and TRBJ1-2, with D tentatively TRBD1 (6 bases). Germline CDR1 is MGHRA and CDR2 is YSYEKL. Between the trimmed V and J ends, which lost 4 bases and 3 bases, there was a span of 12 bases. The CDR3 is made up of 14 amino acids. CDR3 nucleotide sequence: TGCGCCAGCAGCCTGGGCAGGGGCGACTATGGCTACACCTTC. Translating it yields CASSLGRGDYGYTF.

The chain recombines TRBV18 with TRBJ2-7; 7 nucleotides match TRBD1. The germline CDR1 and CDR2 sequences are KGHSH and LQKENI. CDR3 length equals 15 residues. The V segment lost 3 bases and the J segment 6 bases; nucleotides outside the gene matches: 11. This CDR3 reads CASSPTGQAQGEQYF. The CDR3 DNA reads TGTGCCAGCTCACCGACAGGACAGGCCCAGGGCGAGCAGTACTTC.

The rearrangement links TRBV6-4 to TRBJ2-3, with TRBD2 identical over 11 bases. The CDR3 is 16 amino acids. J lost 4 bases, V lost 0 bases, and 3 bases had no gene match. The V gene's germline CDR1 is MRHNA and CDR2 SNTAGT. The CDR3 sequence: CASSDSVAGGSDTQYF. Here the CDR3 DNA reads TGTGCCAGCAGTGACTCGGTAGCGGGAGGGTCAGATACGCAGTATTTT.

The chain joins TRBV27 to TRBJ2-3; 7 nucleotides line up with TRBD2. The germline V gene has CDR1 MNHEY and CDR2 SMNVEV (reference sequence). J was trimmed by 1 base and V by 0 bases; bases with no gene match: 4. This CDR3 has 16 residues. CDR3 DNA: TGTGCCAGCAGTTTATCCGCTCTAGCGGGCACAGATACGCAGTATTTT. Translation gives CASSLSALAGTDTQYF.

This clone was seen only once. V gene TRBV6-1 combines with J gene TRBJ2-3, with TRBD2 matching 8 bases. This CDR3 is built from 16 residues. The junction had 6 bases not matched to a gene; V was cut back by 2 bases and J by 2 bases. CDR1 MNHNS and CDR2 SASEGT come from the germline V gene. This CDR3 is CASSERTSRNTDTQYF. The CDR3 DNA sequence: TGTGCCAGCAGTGAAAGGACTAGCAGAAACACAGATACGCAGTATTTT.

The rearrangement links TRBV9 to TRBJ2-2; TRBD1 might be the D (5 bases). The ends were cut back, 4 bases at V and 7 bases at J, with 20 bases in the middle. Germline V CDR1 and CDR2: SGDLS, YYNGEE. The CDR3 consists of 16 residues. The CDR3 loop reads CASSFGAGLRDGELFF. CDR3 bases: TGTGCCAGCAGCTTTGGAGCAGGGCTAAGGGACGGGGAGCTGTTTTTT.

The CDR3 DNA sequence: TGCGCCAGCTCTATTATGCTAGCGAACTACAATGAGCAGTTCTTC. Translation gives CASSIMLANYNEQFF. The V call is TRBV4-1, the J call TRBJ2-1; tentatively, D is TRBD2 (6 bases). This CDR3 comprises 15 residues. Germline-derived CDR1 and CDR2 are MGHRA and YSYEKL. Between the trimmed V and J ends, which lost 8 bases and 3 bases, there was a span of 17 bases.

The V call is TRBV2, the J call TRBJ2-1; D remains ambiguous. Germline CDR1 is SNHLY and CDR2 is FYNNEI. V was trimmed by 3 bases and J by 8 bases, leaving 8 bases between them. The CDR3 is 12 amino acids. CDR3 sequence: CASSEGPDEQFF. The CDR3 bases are TGTGCCAGCAGTGAGGGCCCAGATGAGCAGTTCTTC.

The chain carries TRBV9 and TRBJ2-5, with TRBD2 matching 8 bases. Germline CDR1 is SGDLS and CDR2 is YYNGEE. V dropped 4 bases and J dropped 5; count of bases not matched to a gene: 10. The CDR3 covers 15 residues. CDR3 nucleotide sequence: TGTGCCAGCAGCTCGGGAGGGACTAGGTGGGAGACCCAGTACTTC. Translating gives CASSSGGTRWETQYF.